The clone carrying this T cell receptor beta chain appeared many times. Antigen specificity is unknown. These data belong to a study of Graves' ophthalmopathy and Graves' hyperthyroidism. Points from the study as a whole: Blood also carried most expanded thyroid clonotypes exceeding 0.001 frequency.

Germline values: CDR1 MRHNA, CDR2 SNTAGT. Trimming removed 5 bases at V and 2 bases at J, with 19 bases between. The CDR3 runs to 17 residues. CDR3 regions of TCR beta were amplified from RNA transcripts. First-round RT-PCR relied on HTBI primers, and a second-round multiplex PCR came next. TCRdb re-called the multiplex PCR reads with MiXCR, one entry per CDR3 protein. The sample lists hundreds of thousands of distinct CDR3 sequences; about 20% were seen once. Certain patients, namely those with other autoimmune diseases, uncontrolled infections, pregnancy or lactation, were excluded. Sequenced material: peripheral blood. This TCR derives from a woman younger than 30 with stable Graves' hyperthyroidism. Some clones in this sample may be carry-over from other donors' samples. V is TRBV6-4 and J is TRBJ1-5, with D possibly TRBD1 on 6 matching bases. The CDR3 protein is CASSLRGGGIGNQPQHF. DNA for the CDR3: TGTGCCAGCAGTCTCCGGGGGGGGGGCATCGGCAATCAGCCCCAGCATTTT.